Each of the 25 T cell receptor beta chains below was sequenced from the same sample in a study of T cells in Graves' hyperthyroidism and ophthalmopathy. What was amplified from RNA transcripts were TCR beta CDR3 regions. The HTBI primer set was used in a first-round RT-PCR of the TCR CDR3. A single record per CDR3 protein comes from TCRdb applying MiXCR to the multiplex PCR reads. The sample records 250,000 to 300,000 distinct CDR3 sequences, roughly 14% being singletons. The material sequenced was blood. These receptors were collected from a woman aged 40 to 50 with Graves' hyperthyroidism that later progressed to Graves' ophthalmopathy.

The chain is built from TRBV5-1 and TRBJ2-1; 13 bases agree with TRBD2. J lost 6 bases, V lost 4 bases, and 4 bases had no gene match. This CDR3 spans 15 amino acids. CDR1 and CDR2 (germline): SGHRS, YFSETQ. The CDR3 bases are TGCGCCAGCAGCCGGACTAGCGGGAGATTCAATGAGCAGTTCTTC. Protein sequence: CASSRTSGRFNEQFF.

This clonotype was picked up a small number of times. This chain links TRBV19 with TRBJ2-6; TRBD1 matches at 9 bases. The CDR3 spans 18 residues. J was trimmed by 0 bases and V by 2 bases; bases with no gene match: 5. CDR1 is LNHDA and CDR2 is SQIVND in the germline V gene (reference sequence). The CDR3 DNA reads TGTGCCAGTAGTATATGGGGACAGGGTAGCTCTGGGGCCAACGTCCTGACTTTC. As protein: CASSIWGQGSSGANVLTF.

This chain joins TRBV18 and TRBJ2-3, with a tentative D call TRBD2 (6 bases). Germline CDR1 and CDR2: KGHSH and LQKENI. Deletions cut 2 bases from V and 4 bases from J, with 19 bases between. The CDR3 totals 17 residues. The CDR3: CASSPELLGSGADTQYF. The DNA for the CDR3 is TGTGCCAGCTCACCAGAGTTATTGGGTAGCGGCGCAGATACGCAGTATTTT.

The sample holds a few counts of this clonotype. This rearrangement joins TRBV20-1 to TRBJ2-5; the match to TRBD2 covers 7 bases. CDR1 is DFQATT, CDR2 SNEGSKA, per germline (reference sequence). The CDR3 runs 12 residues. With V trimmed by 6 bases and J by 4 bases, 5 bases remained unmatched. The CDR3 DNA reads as TGCAGTGCCATGATAGCGGGAGAGACCCAGTACTTC. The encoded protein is CSAMIAGETQYF.

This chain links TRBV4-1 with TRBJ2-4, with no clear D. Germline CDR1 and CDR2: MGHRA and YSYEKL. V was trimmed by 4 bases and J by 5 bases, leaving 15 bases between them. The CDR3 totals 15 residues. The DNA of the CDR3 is TGCGCCAGCAGCCCCCTTGAGGTTAGCCAAAACATTCAGTACTTC. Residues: CASSPLEVSQNIQYF.

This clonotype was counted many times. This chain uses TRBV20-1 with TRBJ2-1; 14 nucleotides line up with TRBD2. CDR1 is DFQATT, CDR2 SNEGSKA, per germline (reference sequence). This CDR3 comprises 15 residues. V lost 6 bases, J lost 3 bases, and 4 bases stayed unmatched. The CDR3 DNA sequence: TGCAGTGCAAGGACTAGCGGGAGGATCTACAATGAGCAGTTCTTC. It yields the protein CSARTSGRIYNEQFF.

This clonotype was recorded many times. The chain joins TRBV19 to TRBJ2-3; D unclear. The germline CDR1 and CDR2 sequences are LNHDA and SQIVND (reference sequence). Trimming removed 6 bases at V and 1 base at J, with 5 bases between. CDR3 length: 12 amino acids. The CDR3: CASRTGTDTQYF. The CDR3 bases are TGTGCCAGTAGAACTGGCACAGATACGCAGTATTTT.

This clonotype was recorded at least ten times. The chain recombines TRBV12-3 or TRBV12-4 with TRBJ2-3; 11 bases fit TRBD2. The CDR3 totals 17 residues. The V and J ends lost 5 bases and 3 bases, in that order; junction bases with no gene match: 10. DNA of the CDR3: TGTGCCAGCAGTCCCTTCCGACTAGCGGGATATACAGATACGCAGTATTTT. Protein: CASSPFRLAGYTDTQYF.

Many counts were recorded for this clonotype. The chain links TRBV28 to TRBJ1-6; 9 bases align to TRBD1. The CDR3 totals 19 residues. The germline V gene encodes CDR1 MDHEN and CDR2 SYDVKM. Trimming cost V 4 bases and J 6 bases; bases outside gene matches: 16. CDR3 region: CASSSPPGQGLLPNSPLHF. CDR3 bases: TGTGCCAGCAGTTCACCCCCGGGACAGGGTCTTTTGCCTAATTCACCCCTCCACTTT.

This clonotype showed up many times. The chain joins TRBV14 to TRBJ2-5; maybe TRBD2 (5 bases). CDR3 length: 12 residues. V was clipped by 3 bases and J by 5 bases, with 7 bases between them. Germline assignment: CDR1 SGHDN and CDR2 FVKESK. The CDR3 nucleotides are TGTGCCAGCAGCCACGGCGGGGAGACCCAGTACTTC. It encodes CASSHGGETQYF.

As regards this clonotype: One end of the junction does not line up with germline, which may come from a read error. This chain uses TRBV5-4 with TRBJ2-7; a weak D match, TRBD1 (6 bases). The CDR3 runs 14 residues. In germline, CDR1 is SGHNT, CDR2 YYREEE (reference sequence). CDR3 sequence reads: CASGLEGGHYEQYF. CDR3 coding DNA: TGTGCCAGCGGCTTGGAAGGGGGACACTACGAGCAGTACTTC.

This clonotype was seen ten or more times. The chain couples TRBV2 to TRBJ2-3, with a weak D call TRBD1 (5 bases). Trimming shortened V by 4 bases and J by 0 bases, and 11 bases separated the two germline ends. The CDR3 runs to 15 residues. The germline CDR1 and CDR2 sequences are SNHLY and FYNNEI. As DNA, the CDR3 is TGTGCCAGCAGTGGGCGTAAGGGGAGCACAGATACGCAGTATTTT. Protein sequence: CASSGRKGSTDTQYF.

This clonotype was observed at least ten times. The CDR3 here is CASREPGLAGENEQFF. DNA of the CDR3: TGTGCCAGCAGAGAACCGGGACTAGCGGGAGAAAATGAGCAGTTCTTC. The chain uses TRBV2 and TRBJ2-1, with TRBD2 matching over 14 bases. V gave up 6 bases and J gave up 7 bases; unmatched junction bases: 8. Per germline, CDR1 SNHLY and CDR2 FYNNEI. This CDR3 has 16 amino acids.

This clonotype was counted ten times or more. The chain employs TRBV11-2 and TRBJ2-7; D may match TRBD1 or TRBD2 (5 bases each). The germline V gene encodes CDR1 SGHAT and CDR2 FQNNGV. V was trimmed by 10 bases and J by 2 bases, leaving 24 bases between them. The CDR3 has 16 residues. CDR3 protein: CATNHYGGAETYEQYF. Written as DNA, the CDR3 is TGTGCCACCAACCATTATGGGGGAGCGGAAACCTACGAGCAGTACTTC. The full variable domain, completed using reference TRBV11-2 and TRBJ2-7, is EAGVAQSPRYKIIEKRQSVAFWCNPISGHATLYWYQQILGQGPKLLIQFQNNGVVDDSQLPKDRFSAERLKGVDSTLKIQPAKLEDSAVYLCATNHYGGAETYEQYFGPGTRLTVT.

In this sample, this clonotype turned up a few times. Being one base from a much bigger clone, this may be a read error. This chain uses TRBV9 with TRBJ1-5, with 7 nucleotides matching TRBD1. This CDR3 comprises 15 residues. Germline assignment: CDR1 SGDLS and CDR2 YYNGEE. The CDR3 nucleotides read TGTGCCGGCAGCCTGCGAGGGGGCCCTAATCAGCCCCAGCATTTT. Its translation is CAGSLRGGPNQPQHF.

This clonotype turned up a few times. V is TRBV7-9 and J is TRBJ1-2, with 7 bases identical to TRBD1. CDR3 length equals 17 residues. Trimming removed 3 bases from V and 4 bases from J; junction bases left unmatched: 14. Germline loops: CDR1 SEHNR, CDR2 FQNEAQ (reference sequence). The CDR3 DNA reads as TGTGCCAGCAGCTTTAGTCCGAACAGGGGCCAACGCTATGGCTACACCTTC. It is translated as CASSFSPNRGQRYGYTF.

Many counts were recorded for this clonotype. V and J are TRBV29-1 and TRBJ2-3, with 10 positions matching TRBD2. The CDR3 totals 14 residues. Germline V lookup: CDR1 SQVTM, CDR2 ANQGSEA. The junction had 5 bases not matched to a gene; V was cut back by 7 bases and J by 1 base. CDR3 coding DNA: TGCAGCGCCCGGGGGACTAGCGGCACAGATACGCAGTATTTT. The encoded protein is CSARGTSGTDTQYF.

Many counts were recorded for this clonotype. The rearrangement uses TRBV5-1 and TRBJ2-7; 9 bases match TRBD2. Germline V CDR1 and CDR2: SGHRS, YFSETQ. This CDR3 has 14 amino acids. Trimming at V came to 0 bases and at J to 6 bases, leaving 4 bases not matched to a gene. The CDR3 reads CASSLVGLASEQYF. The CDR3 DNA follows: TGCGCCAGCAGCTTGGTGGGACTAGCATCCGAGCAGTACTTC.

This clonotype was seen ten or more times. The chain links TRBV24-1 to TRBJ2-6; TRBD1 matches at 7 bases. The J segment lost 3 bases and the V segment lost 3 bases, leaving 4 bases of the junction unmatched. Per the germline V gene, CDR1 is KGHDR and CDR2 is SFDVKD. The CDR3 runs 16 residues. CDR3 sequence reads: CATSDPTGDGANVLTF. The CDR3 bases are TGTGCCACCAGTGATCCAACAGGGGATGGGGCCAACGTCCTGACTTTC.

As DNA, the CDR3 is TGTGCCAGCAGTACTAAACGAGGGACTAGCGGGTGGTCAGATACGCAGTATTTT. The encoded protein is CASSTKRGTSGWSDTQYF. V is TRBV6-5 and J is TRBJ2-3; 12 nucleotides align to TRBD2. V shed 5 bases, J shed 4 bases, and the junction held 13 bases outside the gene matches. Germline CDR1 and CDR2: MNHEY and SVGAGI. This CDR3 has 18 amino acids.

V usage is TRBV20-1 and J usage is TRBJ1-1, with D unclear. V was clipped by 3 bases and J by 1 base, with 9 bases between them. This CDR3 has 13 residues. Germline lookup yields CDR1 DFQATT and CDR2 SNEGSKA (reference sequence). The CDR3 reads CSASFSANTEAFF. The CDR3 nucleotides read TGCAGTGCTAGTTTTTCAGCGAACACTGAAGCTTTCTTT.

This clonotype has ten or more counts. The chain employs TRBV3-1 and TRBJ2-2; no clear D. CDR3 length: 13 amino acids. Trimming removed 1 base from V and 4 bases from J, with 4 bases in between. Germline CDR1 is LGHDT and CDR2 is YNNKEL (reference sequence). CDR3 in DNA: TGTGCCAGCAGCCAAGGCCGCACCGGGGAGCTGTTTTTT. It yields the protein CASSQGRTGELFF. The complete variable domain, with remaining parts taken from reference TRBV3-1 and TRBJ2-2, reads DTAVSQTPKYLVTQMGNDKSIKCEQNLGHDTMYWYKQDSKKFLKIMFSYNNKELIINETVPNRFSPKSPDKAHLNLHINSLELGDSAVYFCASSQGRTGELFFGEGSRLTVL.

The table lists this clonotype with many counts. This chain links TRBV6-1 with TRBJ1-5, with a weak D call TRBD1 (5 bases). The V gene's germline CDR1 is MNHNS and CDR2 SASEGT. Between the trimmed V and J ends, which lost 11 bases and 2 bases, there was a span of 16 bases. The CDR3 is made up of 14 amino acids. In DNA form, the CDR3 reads TGTGCCGGCGGATGGGGGATGGGCAATCAGCCCCAGCATTTT. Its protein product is CAGGWGMGNQPQHF.

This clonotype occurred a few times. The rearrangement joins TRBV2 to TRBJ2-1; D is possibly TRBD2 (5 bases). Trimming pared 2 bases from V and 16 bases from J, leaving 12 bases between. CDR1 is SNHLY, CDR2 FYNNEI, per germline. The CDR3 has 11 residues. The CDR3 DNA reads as TGTGCCAGCAGTGAATGGTCTAGCTGTTTCTTC. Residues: CASSEWSSCFF. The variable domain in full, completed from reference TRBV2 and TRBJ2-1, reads EPEVTQTPSHQVTQMGQEVILRCVPISNHLYFYWYRQILGQKVEFLVSFYNNEISEKSEIFDDQFSVERPDGSNFTLKIRSTKLEDSAMYFCASSEWSSCFFGPGTRLTVL.

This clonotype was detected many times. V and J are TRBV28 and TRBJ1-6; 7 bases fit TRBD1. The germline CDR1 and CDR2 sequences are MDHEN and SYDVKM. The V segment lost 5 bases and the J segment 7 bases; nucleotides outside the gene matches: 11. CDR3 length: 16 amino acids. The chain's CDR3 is CASSPPRGMENSPLHF. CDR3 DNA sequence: TGTGCCAGCAGTCCTCCCAGGGGGATGGAGAATTCACCCCTCCACTTT. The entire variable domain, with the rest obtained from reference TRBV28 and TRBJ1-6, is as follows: DVKVTQSSRYLVKRTGEKVFLECVQDMDHENMFWYRQDPGLGLRLIYFSYDVKMKEKGDIPEGYSVSREKKERFSLILESASTNQTSMYLCASSPPRGMENSPLHFGNGTRLTVT.